The T cell receptor (beta chain) under discussion was sequenced for a study of OX40 agonist ivuxolimab in advanced cancers. Findings and caveats of the study: Within 6 weeks, CD4+ and CD8+ blood T cells expanded clonally at 0.1 to 3.0 mg/kg.

CDR3 length: 15 residues. Germline loops: CDR1 SGHRS, CDR2 YFSETQ. V was shortened by 0 bases and J by 3 bases, with 11 bases between the two germline ends. The data were produced by immunoSEQ multiplex PCR, yet TCRdb's version contains in-frame clones alone and is incomplete. The sample includes about 79,000 clones, 70% to 90% of them seen just once. Samples were taken at baseline and on day 1 of cycles 4 and 7. Regarding this clone: Its antigen is not known.

V and J are TRBV5-1 and TRBJ2-3, with D unresolved. This sequence originates from an adult with an advanced solid tumor such as melanoma, head and neck, liver or kidney cancer. This specimen was CD4+ or CD8+ T cells sorted from blood, taken in a trial of the OX40 agonist ivuxolimab. The CDR3 is CASSLDQARTDTQYF. The CDR3, as DNA: TGCGCCAGCAGCTTGGATCAGGCTAGGACAGATACGCAGTATTTT.